This T cell receptor beta chain was identified during a study of T cells in localized non-small cell lung cancer. V shed 3 bases and J 4 bases; nucleotides not matched to a gene: 8. This CDR3 region has 15 residues. Germline V lookup: CDR1 MNHEY, CDR2 SVGAGI. Profiling relied on immunoSEQ multiplex PCR, and the TCRdb table lists in-frame clones only, not all of them. The sample lists under 65,000 clones; about 90% were seen once. Specimen: peripheral blood, collected before any cancer treatment. The V call is TRBV6-5, the J call TRBJ2-7; 8 bases match TRBD2. This clonotype was obtained from a man aged 35-69 years with stage I squamous cell lung carcinoma. The CDR3 nucleotides are TGTGCCAGCAGTTATTTTTTCGGGAGGGGGTACGAGCAGTACTTC. Its protein is CASSYFFGRGYEQYF.